The 5 T cell receptor beta chains below all came from one sample that was sequenced in a study of ipilimumab plus nivolumab after autologous stem cell transplantation. Libraries were prepared by immunoSEQ multiplex PCR; TCRdb keeps only in-frame clonotypes and omits some of them. This sample has 20,000 to 30,000 clones, with around 83% found just once. The sample in question was PBMCs, obtained in a trial of ipilimumab plus nivolumab as post-transplant consolidation. The receptors here all came from a male donor with diffuse large B-cell lymphoma.

The gene calls are TRBV6-1 and TRBJ1-5; 9 bases are a match to TRBD1. Trimming took 6 bases from V and 6 from J; bases not matched to a gene: 9. The CDR3 sequence is 15 residues long. The germline V gene encodes CDR1 MNHNS and CDR2 SASEGT. CDR3 in DNA: TGTGCCAGCAGAAACCGGGACAGGGTGGTTCAGCCCCAGCATTTT. This sequence encodes CASRNRDRVVQPQHF.

The chain recombines TRBV14 with TRBJ1-3; maybe TRBD1 (5 bases). This CDR3 spans 15 amino acids. CDR1 is SGHDN, CDR2 FVKESK, per germline. V was pared by 4 bases and J by 0 bases, with 10 bases between. Here the CDR3 reads CASSRGKFSGNTIYF. CDR3 nucleotide sequence: TGTGCCAGCAGCCGGGGGAAGTTCTCTGGAAACACCATATATTTT. The variable domain in full, with the rest retrieved from reference TRBV14 and TRBJ1-3, is EAGVTQFPSHSVIEKGQTVTLRCDPISGHDNLYWYRRVMGKEIKFLLHFVKESKQDESGMPNNRFLAERTGGTYSTLKVQPAELEDSGVYFCASSRGKFSGNTIYFGEGSWLTVV.

The rearrangement links TRBV7-9 to TRBJ2-7; D is perhaps TRBD2 (5 bases). V lost 5 bases and J 6 bases, leaving 14 bases between the germline ends. From germline, CDR1 is SEHNR and CDR2 FQNEAQ (reference sequence). The CDR3 runs to 13 residues. CDR3 sequence (DNA): TGTGCCAGCAGCGAGCTGTGGGCGGGCGAGCAGTACTTC. Amino acid sequence: CASSELWAGEQYF.

This rearrangement joins TRBV6-1 to TRBJ2-3; 7 positions agree with TRBD1. V dropped 7 bases and J dropped 7; count of bases not matched to a gene: 14. The CDR3 has 15 amino acids. CDR1 and CDR2 from the germline V gene are MNHNS and SASEGT. Written as DNA, the CDR3 is TGTGCCAGCACCCTTGGGGACAGACGCACGTATACGCAGTATTTT. Amino acids: CASTLGDRRTYTQYF.

The chain employs TRBV4-3 and TRBJ2-5; D gene uncertain. The J call may be faulty, since TRBJ2-7 better matches the DNA end. This CDR3 has 14 residues. Looked up from germline, CDR1 is LGHNA and CDR2 is YSLEER. DNA for the CDR3: TGCGCCAGCAGCCCCGATGCGGTGGGGAACGAGCAGTACTTC. Encoded protein: CASSPDAVGNEQYF.